This is a list of T cell receptor beta chains from one sample in a study of OX40 agonist ivuxolimab in advanced cancers. Clones were sequenced by immunoSEQ multiplex PCR, and TCRdb holds only the in-frame ones, with some missing. The table lists more than 60,000 clones, over 75% of them singletons. The sample in question was CD4+ or CD8+ T cells sorted from blood, obtained in a trial of the OX40 agonist ivuxolimab. The receptor source for this set is an adult with an advanced solid tumor such as melanoma, head and neck, liver or kidney cancer. Both conserved end residues are part of each CDR3. The D gene is left open where the match is weak. Size is stated for part of the rows, as once, few or many counts, or as a class when the clone is expanded.

J: TRBJ2-1
D: NA
V: TRBV7-2
size: few
CDR3: CASSSHRDNEQFF
DNA: TGTGCCAGCAGCTCTCACAGGGACAATGAGCAGTTCTTC

J: TRBJ1-2
D: NA
V: TRBV9
size: NA
CDR3: CASSVAGGASGYTF
DNA: TGTGCCAGCAGCGTAGCTGGGGGCGCGTCTGGCTACACCTTC

J: TRBJ1-1
D: NA
V: TRBV29-1
size: NA
CDR3: CSVWGGTEAFF
DNA: TGCAGCGTTTGGGGAGGCACTGAAGCTTTCTTT

J: TRBJ2-1
D: NA
V: TRBV6-5
size: NA
CDR3: CASSYSIIGYNEQFF
DNA: TGTGCCAGCAGTTACTCAATTATTGGCTACAATGAGCAGTTCTTC

J: TRBJ1-4
D: NA
V: TRBV2
size: NA
CDR3: CASRAAVYEKLFF
DNA: TGTGCCAGCAGGGCGGCGGTCTATGAAAAACTGTTTTTT

J: TRBJ2-7
D: TRBD1
V: TRBV18
size: NA
CDR3: CASSPGQGMGEQYF
DNA: TGTGCCAGCTCACCGGGACAGGGGATGGGGGAGCAGTACTTC

J: TRBJ1-5
D: NA
V: TRBV19
size: NA
CDR3: CASRISTDLNQPQHF
DNA: TGTGCCAGTAGAATCTCAACAGATTTGAATCAGCCCCAGCATTTT

J: TRBJ2-5
D: TRBD1
V: TRBV7-2
size: NA
CDR3: CASSFQVRGETQYF
DNA: TGTGCCAGCAGCTTTCAAGTCAGGGGGGAGACCCAGTACTTC

J: TRBJ2-6
D: NA
V: TRBV4-1
size: NA
CDR3: CASSPAGTGANVLTF
DNA: TGCGCCAGCAGCCCTGCAGGAACTGGGGCCAACGTCCTGACTTTC

J: TRBJ1-1
D: TRBD1
V: TRBV5-1
size: NA
CDR3: CASSHGQGREAFF
DNA: TGCGCCAGCAGCCATGGACAGGGGCGGGAAGCTTTCTTT

J: TRBJ2-5
D: NA
V: TRBV27
size: NA
CDR3: CASSYYTGVGTQYF
DNA: TGTGCCAGCAGTTACTACACCGGAGTAGGGACCCAGTACTTC

J: TRBJ2-5
D: TRBD2
V: TRBV7-3
size: NA
CDR3: CASSLAGGPETQYF
DNA: TGTGCCAGCAGCTTAGCGGGGGGACCAGAGACCCAGTACTTC

J: TRBJ2-2
D: TRBD2
V: TRBV7-6
size: NA
CDR3: CASKEGSGGAPGELFF
DNA: TGTGCCAGCAAGGAGGGCAGCGGGGGGGCCCCCGGGGAGCTGTTTTTT

J: TRBJ1-1
D: NA
V: TRBV29-1
size: NA
CDR3: CSVRGRLNTEAFF
DNA: TGCAGCGTTAGAGGGAGGTTGAACACTGAAGCTTTCTTT

J: TRBJ1-5
D: NA
V: TRBV5-6
size: NA
CDR3: CASSLRGGNQPQHF
DNA: TGTGCCAGCAGCCTAAGGGGGGGCAATCAGCCCCAGCATTTT

J: TRBJ1-1
D: NA
V: TRBV6-6
size: NA
CDR3: CASSSPTGDTEAFF
DNA: TGTGCCAGCAGTTCGCCGACAGGTGACACTGAAGCTTTCTTT

J: TRBJ1-1
D: TRBD1
V: TRBV4-3
size: NA
CDR3: CASSRGTGGRTEAFF
DNA: TGCGCCAGCAGCCGAGGGACAGGGGGTCGGACTGAAGCTTTCTTT

J: TRBJ2-3
D: TRBD1
V: TRBV4-2
size: NA
CDR3: CASSQDRGNVGTDTQYF
DNA: TGTGCCAGCAGCCAAGACAGGGGGAATGTCGGCACAGATACGCAGTATTTT

J: TRBJ2-7
D: NA
V: TRBV10-3
size: NA
CDR3: CAISGTVSYEQYF
DNA: TGTGCCATCAGTGGGACAGTTTCCTACGAGCAGTACTTC

J: TRBJ2-3
D: NA
V: TRBV6-5
size: NA
CDR3: CASSWGPREPADTQYF
DNA: TGTGCCAGCAGTTGGGGGCCGAGAGAACCGGCAGATACGCAGTATTTT

J: TRBJ2-5
D: TRBD1
V: TRBV29-1
size: NA
CDR3: CSTTPTGQGQETQYF
DNA: TGCAGCACCACTCCCACGGGACAGGGGCAAGAGACCCAGTACTTC

J: TRBJ2-7
D: NA
V: TRBV11-3
size: NA
CDR3: CASSLDPSRNSEQYF
DNA: TGTGCCAGCAGCTTAGATCCCTCCAGAAACTCAGAGCAGTACTTC

J: TRBJ1-2
D: NA
V: TRBV13
size: few
CDR3: CASSLDLGEQGYTF
DNA: TGTGCCAGCAGCTTAGACTTAGGGGAACAGGGCTACACCTTC

J: TRBJ2-5
D: NA
V: TRBV11-2
size: NA
CDR3: CASSSRPARETQYF
DNA: TGTGCCAGCAGCTCGCGACCTGCCAGGGAGACCCAGTACTTC

J: TRBJ1-1
D: NA
V: TRBV2
size: NA
CDR3: CAGAQGAYTEAFF
DNA: TGTGCCGGCGCACAGGGCGCCTACACTGAAGCTTTCTTT

J: TRBJ1-6
D: NA
V: TRBV6-1
size: NA
CDR3: CASSVGPRPWDSPLHF
DNA: TGTGCCAGCAGTGTGGGACCCAGGCCCTGGGATTCACCCCTCCACTTT

J: TRBJ2-1
D: TRBD2
V: TRBV4-2
size: NA
CDR3: CASSPGAGDNEQFF
DNA: TGTGCCAGCAGCCCGGGCGCGGGGGACAATGAGCAGTTCTTC

J: TRBJ2-2
D: NA
V: TRBV7-8
size: NA
CDR3: CASRGRTGELFF
DNA: TGTGCCAGCAGGGGACGGACCGGGGAGCTGTTTTTT

J: TRBJ1-1
D: NA
V: TRBV19
size: few
CDR3: CASRGNMNTEAFF
DNA: TGTGCCAGTAGGGGAAACATGAACACTGAAGCTTTCTTT

J: TRBJ1-2
D: NA
V: TRBV5-3
size: few
CDR3: CARSLRGLRLYGYTF
DNA: TGTGCCAGAAGCTTGAGGGGGTTGAGGCTCTATGGCTACACCTTC

J: TRBJ2-3
D: TRBD2
V: TRBV7-2
size: NA
CDR3: CASSMGLADYTDTQYF
DNA: TGTGCCAGCAGCATGGGACTAGCGGACTACACAGATACGCAGTATTTT

J: TRBJ2-5
D: NA
V: TRBV18
size: NA
CDR3: CASSQQGPPETQYF
DNA: TGTGCCAGCTCACAGCAAGGGCCGCCAGAGACCCAGTACTTC

J: TRBJ2-3
D: NA
V: TRBV2
size: NA
CDR3: CASKATPGADTQYF
DNA: TGTGCCAGCAAGGCCACCCCCGGGGCAGATACGCAGTATTTT

J: TRBJ1-1
D: TRBD1
V: TRBV2
size: NA
CDR3: CASRPQGAGTEAFF
DNA: TGTGCCAGCAGACCTCAGGGGGCTGGGACTGAAGCTTTCTTT

J: TRBJ1-1
D: NA
V: TRBV21-1
size: NA
CDR3: CASSKGHMNTEAFF
DNA: TGTGCCAGCAGCAAGGGACACATGAACACTGAAGCTTTCTTT

J: TRBJ1-1
D: TRBD1
V: TRBV4-2
size: NA
CDR3: CASSPQRGTGLNTEAFF
DNA: TGTGCCAGCAGCCCGCAAAGGGGGACAGGATTGAACACTGAAGCTTTCTTT

J: TRBJ2-5
D: NA
V: TRBV18
size: NA
CDR3: CASSPREESGTQYF
DNA: TGTGCCAGCTCACCGCGCGAGGAGTCGGGGACCCAGTACTTC

J: TRBJ1-1
D: NA
V: TRBV18
size: NA
CDR3: CASSPGSEGTEAFF
DNA: TGTGCCAGCTCACCAGGGAGTGAAGGCACTGAAGCTTTCTTT

J: TRBJ2-5
D: NA
V: TRBV2
size: few
CDR3: CASSESGDVTQYF
DNA: TGTGCCAGCAGTGAGTCGGGAGATGTGACCCAGTACTTC

J: TRBJ1-5
D: TRBD1
V: TRBV6-6
size: NA
CDR3: CASRLAGTGHQPQHF
DNA: TGTGCCAGCAGACTCGCCGGGACAGGGCATCAGCCCCAGCATTTT

J: TRBJ1-2
D: TRBD1
V: TRBV5-1
size: NA
CDR3: CASTETGGVYGYTF
DNA: TGCGCCAGCACCGAGACAGGGGGCGTCTATGGCTACACCTTC

J: TRBJ1-3
D: TRBD1
V: TRBV5-4
size: NA
CDR3: CASSLDRGENTIYF
DNA: TGTGCCAGCAGCTTGGACAGGGGTGAAAACACCATATATTTT

J: TRBJ1-2
D: NA
V: TRBV6-6
size: NA
CDR3: CATQTGLGYGYTF
DNA: TGTGCCACCCAAACAGGACTTGGCTATGGCTACACCTTC

J: TRBJ2-7
D: NA
V: TRBV7-6
size: few
CDR3: CASSRVSASSYEQYF
DNA: TGTGCCAGCAGCCGTGTTAGCGCCTCCTCCTACGAGCAGTACTTC

J: TRBJ2-5
D: TRBD2
V: TRBV4-2
size: NA
CDR3: CASSQSATWGGETQYF
DNA: TGTGCCAGCAGCCAATCGGCGACCTGGGGGGGGGAGACCCAGTACTTC

J: TRBJ2-3
D: NA
V: TRBV7-8
size: NA
CDR3: CASRTSEGLADTQYF
DNA: TGTGCCAGCAGGACTTCGGAGGGTTTAGCGGATACGCAGTATTTT

J: TRBJ1-2
D: TRBD1
V: TRBV5-8
size: NA
CDR3: CASSLPGQGSGYGYTF
DNA: TGTGCCAGCAGCTTGCCGGGACAGGGGAGTGGATATGGCTACACCTTC

J: TRBJ2-6
D: NA
V: TRBV6-5
size: NA
CDR3: CASHSGANVLTF
DNA: TGTGCCAGCCACTCTGGGGCCAACGTCCTGACTTTC

J: TRBJ2-1
D: TRBD2
V: TRBV4-2
size: NA
CDR3: CASSRATSGGTYNEQFF
DNA: TGTGCCAGCAGCCGCGCCACTAGCGGGGGGACCTACAATGAGCAGTTCTTC

J: TRBJ2-2
D: TRBD1
V: TRBV18
size: NA
CDR3: CASSRQGATGELFF
DNA: TGTGCCAGCTCGCGACAGGGGGCGACCGGGGAGCTGTTTTTT

J: TRBJ2-7
D: NA
V: TRBV5-1
size: NA
CDR3: CASSFRLGAYEQYF
DNA: TGCGCCAGCAGCTTCCGGCTGGGGGCCTACGAGCAGTACTTC

J: TRBJ1-2
D: NA
V: TRBV18
size: NA
CDR3: CASSPRDRTEVGYTF
DNA: TGTGCCAGCTCACCACGAGACAGGACCGAAGTAGGCTACACCTTC

J: TRBJ1-1
D: NA
V: TRBV7-2
size: NA
CDR3: CASSPGPKNTEAFF
DNA: TGTGCCAGCAGCCCCGGGCCGAAGAACACTGAAGCTTTCTTT

J: TRBJ2-6
D: NA
V: TRBV7-2
size: NA
CDR3: CASSLGSSGANVLTF
DNA: TGTGCCAGCAGCTTAGGTAGCTCGGGGGCCAACGTCCTGACTTTC

J: TRBJ1-6
D: NA
V: TRBV6-6
size: NA
CDR3: CASSYSGSRNSPLHF
DNA: TGTGCCAGCAGTTACTCTGGGAGTAGAAATTCACCCCTCCACTTT

J: TRBJ1-5
D: NA
V: TRBV11-2
size: NA
CDR3: CASSLNSWQPQHF
DNA: TGTGCCAGCAGCTTAAATTCGTGGCAGCCCCAGCATTTT

J: TRBJ2-2
D: NA
V: TRBV1
size: NA
CDR3: CTSSQDPRGELTGELFF
DNA: TGCACCAGCAGCCAAGATCCCCGCGGGGAGCTGACCGGGGAGCTGTTTTTT

J: TRBJ1-4
D: NA
V: TRBV7-9
size: NA
CDR3: CASSRPQEGVYANEKLFF
DNA: TGTGCCAGCAGCCGACCGCAGGAGGGGGTCTACGCTAATGAAAAACTGTTTTTT

J: TRBJ1-4
D: NA
V: TRBV7-9
size: NA
CDR3: CASSLESGGGEKLFF
DNA: TGTGCCAGCAGCTTAGAGTCCGGGGGAGGTGAAAAACTGTTTTTT